One T cell receptor beta chain is described in this entry. This clonotype was recorded at least ten times. It lacks a known antigen. Per-base quality was not reported, and no clone a single base away is much larger than it. The data are from a study (dated by TCRdb to between 2014 and 2016). As for the study more broadly: The study examined whether tumor-infiltrating Tregs in breast cancer are drawn from blood Tregs or arise in situ by conversion from other CD4+ T cell subsets.

Amplification of full-length TCR variable regions was done by 5' RACE PCR using constant-region reverse primers, and this step was followed by semi-nested PCR with Nested Universal Primer A. The ReliaPrep RNA Cell Miniprep System was used to extract total RNA, which was then reverse transcribed into 5'RACE-ready cDNA with the SMARTer RACE 5'/3' Kit. Multiplex adaptors were used to barcode the full-length TCR alpha and beta libraries, which were then sequenced on an Illumina MiSeq. Regarding the original processing steps: For each of nine subset-tissue groups, sequencing data from the five patients were pooled, and the groups were compared by unsupervised clustering of TCR gene usage. The Morisita-Horn index was used to calculate repertoire similarity, with shared sequences weighted by how much each contributed to each repertoire. TCRdb applied fastp at Q25 and MiXCR to the public reads, then kept only in-frame beta chains. Rows with a matching CDR3 protein are joined into one entry that keeps the most common DNA and genes. TCRdb, not the authors, supplied the V and J calls. The sample table contains about 32,000 distinct CDR3 sequences; only one count was recorded for approximately 25% of them. The ten most abundant clones make up around 4.1% of the sample.

Broad study findings and their caveats: The TCR alpha and beta sequences of tumor-infiltrating Tregs showed the greatest overlap with tumor naive CD4+ T cells, followed by blood naive CD4+ T cells. Tumor memory CD4+ T cell TCR gene usage was found to cluster with blood and lymph node memory CD4+ cells and with lymph node naive CD4+ cells. The validation in the larger cohort was limited to a single TCR beta V-J rearrangement instead of whole repertoires.

Taken from cysteine to phenylalanine, the CDR3 has 14 residues. This entry keeps only the CDR3 DNA: 42 bases, framed from base 1. V and J are truncated by 6 bases and 0 bases respectively, leaving an intervening sequence of 8 bases. CDR1 KGHDR and CDR2 SFDVKD were looked up in the germline V gene. The memory CD4+ T cell population was isolated based on a CD4+CD45RO+CD25- phenotype. Tregs, naive and memory CD4+ T cells from tumor, blood and ipsilateral draining lymph nodes of a handful of breast cancer patients underwent full-length TCR alpha and beta sequencing. Ficoll density gradient centrifugation was used to isolate mononuclear cells from either lymph nodes or 50 to 65 ml of peripheral blood. A purity exceeding 90% was confirmed by FACS for the sorted cell populations.

The sequence was obtained from a female donor with breast cancer. Sequencing was performed on memory CD4+ T cells sorted from blood. The sample's cell subset or site label, decoded: memory CD4+ T cells, CD4+CD45RO+CD25-. The sequence is built from TRBV24-1 and TRBJ2-1; the D segment could be TRBD2, given 5 matching bases. The nucleotides read TGTGCCACCAGTCCGGGAACCTCCTACAATGAGCAGTTCTTC. It specifies CATSPGTSYNEQFF.